This T cell receptor (beta chain) comes out of a study of CD8 T cells in ankylosing spondylitis. Trimming left V 4 bases short and J 5 bases short, with 13 bases between. CDR1 and CDR2 (germline): SGDLS, YYNGEE. The CDR3 covers 15 residues. As the method for making TCR beta libraries, quantitative 5'-RACE with molecular barcodes was used. TCRdb reanalysed the 5' RACE reads using MiXCR and keeps one entry per CDR3 protein. The repertoire has approximately 45,000 distinct CDR3 sequences, 3.5% to 4% of them found once; the top ten carry about 4%. General observations from the study: A TCR beta motif of 7 or 8 highly homologous variants appeared characteristic of ankylosing spondylitis blood. In peripheral blood, disease-linked CD8+ clones occurred at relatively low frequencies.

This clonotype was detected ten times or more. Its matching antigen is unknown. The TCR was taken from a female donor with ankylosing spondylitis or in good health (not recorded which). Sequencing was done on a sample of blood, either unsorted or a sorted T cell fraction (not recorded which). The J gene is TRBJ1-6, the V gene TRBV9; D unclear. CDR3 protein: CASSPRMVDNSPLHF. Here the CDR3 DNA reads TGTGCCAGCAGCCCCCGTATGGTCGATAATTCACCCCTCCACTTT.